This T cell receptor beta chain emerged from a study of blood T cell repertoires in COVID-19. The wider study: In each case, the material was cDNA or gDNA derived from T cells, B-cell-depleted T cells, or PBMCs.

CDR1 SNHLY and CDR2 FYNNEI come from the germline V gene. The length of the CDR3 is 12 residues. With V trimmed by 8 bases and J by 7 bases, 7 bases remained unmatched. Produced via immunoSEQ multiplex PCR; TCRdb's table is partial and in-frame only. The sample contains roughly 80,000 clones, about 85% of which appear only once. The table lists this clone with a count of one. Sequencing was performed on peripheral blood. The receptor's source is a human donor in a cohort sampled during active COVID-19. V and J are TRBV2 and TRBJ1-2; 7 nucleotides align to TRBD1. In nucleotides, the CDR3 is TGTGCCAGCGCGGGTGCAGGGGGTGGCTACACCTTC. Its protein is CASAGAGGGYTF.